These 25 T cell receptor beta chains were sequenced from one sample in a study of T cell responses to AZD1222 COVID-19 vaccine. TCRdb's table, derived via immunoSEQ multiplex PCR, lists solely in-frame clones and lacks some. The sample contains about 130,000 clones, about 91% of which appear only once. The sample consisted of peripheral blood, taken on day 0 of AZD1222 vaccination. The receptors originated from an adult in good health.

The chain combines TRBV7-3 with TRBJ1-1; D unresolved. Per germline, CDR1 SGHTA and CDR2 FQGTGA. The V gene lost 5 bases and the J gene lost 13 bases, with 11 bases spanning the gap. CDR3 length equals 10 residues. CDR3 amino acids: CASSRPLCFF. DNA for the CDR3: TGTGCCAGCAGCCGACCCCTCTGTTTCTTT.

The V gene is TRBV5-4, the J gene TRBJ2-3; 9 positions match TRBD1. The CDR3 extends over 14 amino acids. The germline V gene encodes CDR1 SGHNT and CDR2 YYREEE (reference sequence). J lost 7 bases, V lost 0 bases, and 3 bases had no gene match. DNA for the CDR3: TGTGCCAGCAGCTTGGCGGACAGGGGTCATACGCAGTATTTT. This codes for CASSLADRGHTQYF.

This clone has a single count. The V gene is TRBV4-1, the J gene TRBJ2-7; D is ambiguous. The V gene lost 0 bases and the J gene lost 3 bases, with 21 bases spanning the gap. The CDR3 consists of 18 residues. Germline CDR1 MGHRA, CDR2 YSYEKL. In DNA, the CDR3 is TGCGCCAGCAGCCAAGATCCCGTGGGCAGCCAGAGTCACTACGAGCAGTACTTC. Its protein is CASSQDPVGSQSHYEQYF.

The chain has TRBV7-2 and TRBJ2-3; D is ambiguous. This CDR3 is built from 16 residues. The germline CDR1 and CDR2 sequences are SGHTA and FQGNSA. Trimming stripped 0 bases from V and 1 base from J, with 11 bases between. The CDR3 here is CASSLAGNGGTDTQYF. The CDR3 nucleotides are TGTGCCAGCAGCTTAGCTGGCAACGGAGGCACAGATACGCAGTATTTT.

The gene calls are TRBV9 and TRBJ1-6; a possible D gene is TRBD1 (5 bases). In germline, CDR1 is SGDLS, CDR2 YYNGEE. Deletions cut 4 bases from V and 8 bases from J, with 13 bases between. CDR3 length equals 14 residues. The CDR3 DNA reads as TGTGCCAGCAGCCTCCGGGACGGTTATTCACCCCTCCACTTT. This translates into CASSLRDGYSPLHF.

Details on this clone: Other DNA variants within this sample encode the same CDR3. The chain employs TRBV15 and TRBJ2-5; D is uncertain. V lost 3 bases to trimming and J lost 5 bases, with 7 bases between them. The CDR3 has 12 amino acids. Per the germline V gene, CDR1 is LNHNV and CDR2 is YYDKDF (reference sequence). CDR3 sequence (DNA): TGTGCCACCAGCAGGGGGTGGGAGACCCAGTACTTC. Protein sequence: CATSRGWETQYF.

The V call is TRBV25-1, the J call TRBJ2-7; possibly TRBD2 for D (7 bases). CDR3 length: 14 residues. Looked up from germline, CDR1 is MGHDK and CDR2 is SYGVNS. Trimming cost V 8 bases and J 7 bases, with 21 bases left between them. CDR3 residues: CASRQGGGPGEQYF. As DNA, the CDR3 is TGTGCCAGCCGACAAGGGGGAGGGCCAGGAGAGCAGTACTTC.

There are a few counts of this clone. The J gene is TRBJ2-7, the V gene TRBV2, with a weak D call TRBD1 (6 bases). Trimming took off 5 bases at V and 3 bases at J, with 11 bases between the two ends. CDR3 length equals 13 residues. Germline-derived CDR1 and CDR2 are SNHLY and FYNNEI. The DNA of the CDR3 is TGTGCCAGCAGTTCGGGACAAGGCTACGAGCAGTACTTC. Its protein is CASSSGQGYEQYF.

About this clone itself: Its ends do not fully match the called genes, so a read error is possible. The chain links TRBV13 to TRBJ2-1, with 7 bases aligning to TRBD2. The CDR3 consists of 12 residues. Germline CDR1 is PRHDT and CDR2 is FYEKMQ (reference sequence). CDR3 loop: CASSAGLSEPFF. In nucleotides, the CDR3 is TGTGCCAGCAGCGCGGGACTATCCGAGCCGTTCTTC.

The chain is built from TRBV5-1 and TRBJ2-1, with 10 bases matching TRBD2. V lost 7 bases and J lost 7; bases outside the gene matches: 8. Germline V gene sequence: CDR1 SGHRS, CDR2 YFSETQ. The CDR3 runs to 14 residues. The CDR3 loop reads CASGQAGGLNEQFF. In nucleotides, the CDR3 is TGCGCCAGCGGACAAGCGGGAGGGCTAAATGAGCAGTTCTTC. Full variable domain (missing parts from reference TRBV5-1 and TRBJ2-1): KAGVTQTPRYLIKTRGQQVTLSCSPISGHRSVSWYQQTPGQGLQFLFEYFSETQRNKGNFPGRFSGRQFSNSRSEMNVSTLELGDSALYLCASGQAGGLNEQFFGPGTRLTVL.

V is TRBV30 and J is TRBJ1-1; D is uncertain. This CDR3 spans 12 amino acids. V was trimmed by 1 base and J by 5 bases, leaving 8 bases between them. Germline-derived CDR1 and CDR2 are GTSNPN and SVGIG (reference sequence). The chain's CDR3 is CAWSAAGTEAFF. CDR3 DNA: TGTGCCTGGAGTGCTGCTGGTACTGAAGCTTTCTTT.

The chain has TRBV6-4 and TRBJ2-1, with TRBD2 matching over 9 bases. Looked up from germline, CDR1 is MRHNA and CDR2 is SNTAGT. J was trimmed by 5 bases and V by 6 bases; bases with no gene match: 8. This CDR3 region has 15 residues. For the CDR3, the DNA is TGTGCCAGCAGGACTGTAGCGGGAGACCACAATGAGCAGTTCTTC. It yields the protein CASRTVAGDHNEQFF.

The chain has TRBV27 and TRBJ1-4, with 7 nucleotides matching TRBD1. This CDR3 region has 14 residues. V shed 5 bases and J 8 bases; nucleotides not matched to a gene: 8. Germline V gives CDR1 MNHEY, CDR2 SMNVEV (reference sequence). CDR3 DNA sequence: TGTGCCAGCAGTCCCGGGACAGTACGAGAAAAACTGTTTTTT. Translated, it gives CASSPGTVREKLFF.

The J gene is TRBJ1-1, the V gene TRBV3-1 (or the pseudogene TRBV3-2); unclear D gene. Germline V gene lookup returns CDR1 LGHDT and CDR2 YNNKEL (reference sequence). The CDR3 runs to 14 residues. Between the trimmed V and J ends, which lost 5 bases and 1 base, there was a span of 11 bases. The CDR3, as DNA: TGTGCCAGCAGCTATGGGGTGACGAACACTGAAGCTTTCTTT. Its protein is CASSYGVTNTEAFF.

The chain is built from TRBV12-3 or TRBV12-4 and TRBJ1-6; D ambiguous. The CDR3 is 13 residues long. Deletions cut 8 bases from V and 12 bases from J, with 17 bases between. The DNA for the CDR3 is TGTGCCAGCTGCCCCAGGAGTCGGGAACCCCTCCACTTT. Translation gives CASCPRSREPLHF.

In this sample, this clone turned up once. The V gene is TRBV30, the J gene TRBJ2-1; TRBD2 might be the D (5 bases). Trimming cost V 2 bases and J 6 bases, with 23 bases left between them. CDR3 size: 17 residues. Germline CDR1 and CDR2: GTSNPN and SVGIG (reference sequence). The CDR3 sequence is CAWSPLSSALSPNEQFF. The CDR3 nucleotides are TGTGCCTGGAGTCCGCTCAGTAGCGCGCTATCTCCCAATGAGCAGTTCTTC.

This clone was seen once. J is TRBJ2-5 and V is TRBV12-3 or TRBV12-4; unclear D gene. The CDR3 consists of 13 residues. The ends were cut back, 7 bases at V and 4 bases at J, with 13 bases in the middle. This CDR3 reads CASTMLVGETQYF. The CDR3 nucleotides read TGTGCCAGCACCATGTTGGTGGGAGAGACCCAGTACTTC.

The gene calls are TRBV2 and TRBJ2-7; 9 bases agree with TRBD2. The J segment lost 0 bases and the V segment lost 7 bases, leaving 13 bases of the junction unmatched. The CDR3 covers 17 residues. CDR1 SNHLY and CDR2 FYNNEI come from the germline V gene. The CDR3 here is CASTRSGSTPFSYEQYF. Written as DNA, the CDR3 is TGTGCCAGCACCCGTAGCGGGAGTACGCCGTTCTCCTACGAGCAGTACTTC.

The CDR3 DNA reads TGCGCCTCTTTCAATACAGGAGACTCTGGAAACACCATATATTTT. As protein: CASFNTGDSGNTIYF. The chain links TRBV5-1 to TRBJ1-3, with a weak D call TRBD1 (5 bases). This CDR3 comprises 15 residues. Per germline, CDR1 SGHRS and CDR2 YFSETQ. The V and J ends lost 10 bases and 0 bases respectively, with 17 bases between them.

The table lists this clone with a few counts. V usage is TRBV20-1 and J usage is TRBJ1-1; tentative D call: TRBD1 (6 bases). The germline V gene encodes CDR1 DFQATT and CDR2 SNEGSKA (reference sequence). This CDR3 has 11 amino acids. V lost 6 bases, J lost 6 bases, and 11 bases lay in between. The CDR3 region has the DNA TGCAGTGCCCCGACAGGCCCTGAAGCTTTCTTT. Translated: CSAPTGPEAFF.

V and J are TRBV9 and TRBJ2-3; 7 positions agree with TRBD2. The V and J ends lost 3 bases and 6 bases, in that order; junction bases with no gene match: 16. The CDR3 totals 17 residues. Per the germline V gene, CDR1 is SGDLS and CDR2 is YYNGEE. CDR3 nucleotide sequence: TGTGCCAGCAGCGCCACCCCCGCGGGCGGGAGCTTGGATACGCAGTATTTT. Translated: CASSATPAGGSLDTQYF.

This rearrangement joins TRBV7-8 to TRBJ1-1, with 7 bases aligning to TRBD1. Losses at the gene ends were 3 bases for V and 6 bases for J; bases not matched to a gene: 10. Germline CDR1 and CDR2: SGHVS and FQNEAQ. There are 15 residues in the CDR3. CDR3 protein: CASSLARDRGPEAFF. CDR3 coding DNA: TGTGCCAGCAGCTTGGCCCGGGACAGAGGACCTGAAGCTTTCTTT. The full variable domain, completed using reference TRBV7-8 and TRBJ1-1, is GAGVSQSPRYKVAKRGQDVALRCDPISGHVSLFWYQQALGQGPEFLTYFQNEAQLDKSGLPSDRFFAERPEGSVSTLKIQRTQQEDSAVYLCASSLARDRGPEAFFGQGTRLTVV.

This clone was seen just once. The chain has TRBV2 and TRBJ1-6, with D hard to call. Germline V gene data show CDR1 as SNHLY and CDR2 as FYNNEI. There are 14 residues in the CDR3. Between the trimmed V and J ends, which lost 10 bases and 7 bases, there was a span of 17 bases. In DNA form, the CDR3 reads TGTGCCACCCACGAGGACTTAGGCAATTCACCCCTCCACTTT. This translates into CATHEDLGNSPLHF.

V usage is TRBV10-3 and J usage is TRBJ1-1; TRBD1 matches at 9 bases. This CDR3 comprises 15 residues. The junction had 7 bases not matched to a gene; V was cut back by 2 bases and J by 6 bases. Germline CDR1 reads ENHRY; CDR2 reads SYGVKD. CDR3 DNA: TGTGCCATCAGTGAGCCGGGACAGGGTCCCGCTGAAGCTTTCTTT. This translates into CAISEPGQGPAEAFF.

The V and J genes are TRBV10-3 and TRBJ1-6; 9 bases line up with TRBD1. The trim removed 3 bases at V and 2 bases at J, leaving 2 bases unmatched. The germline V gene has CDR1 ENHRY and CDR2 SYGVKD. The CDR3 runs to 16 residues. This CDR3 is CAISEQGAAYNSPLHF. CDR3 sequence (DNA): TGTGCCATCAGTGAACAGGGGGCTGCCTATAATTCACCCCTCCACTTT.